This TCR beta chain appears in the sequencing data of a study of diagnostic markers for celiac disease. According to its frequency, this clonotype is large. Reprocessing the reads, TCRdb reports a single entry for every CDR3 protein and omits DNA. Recorded for this sample: more than 700 distinct CDR3 sequences. From germline, CDR1 is MNHEY and CDR2 SVGEGT. This CDR3 contains 16 residues. Sample: either unsorted cells or a sorted T cell fraction (not recorded which). This rearrangement joins TRBV6-2 or TRBV6-3 to TRBJ2-1. The receptor's source is a human donor. This table probably holds off-target reads from a library built for another chain. Here the CDR3 reads CASSYGLSPTYNEQFF.